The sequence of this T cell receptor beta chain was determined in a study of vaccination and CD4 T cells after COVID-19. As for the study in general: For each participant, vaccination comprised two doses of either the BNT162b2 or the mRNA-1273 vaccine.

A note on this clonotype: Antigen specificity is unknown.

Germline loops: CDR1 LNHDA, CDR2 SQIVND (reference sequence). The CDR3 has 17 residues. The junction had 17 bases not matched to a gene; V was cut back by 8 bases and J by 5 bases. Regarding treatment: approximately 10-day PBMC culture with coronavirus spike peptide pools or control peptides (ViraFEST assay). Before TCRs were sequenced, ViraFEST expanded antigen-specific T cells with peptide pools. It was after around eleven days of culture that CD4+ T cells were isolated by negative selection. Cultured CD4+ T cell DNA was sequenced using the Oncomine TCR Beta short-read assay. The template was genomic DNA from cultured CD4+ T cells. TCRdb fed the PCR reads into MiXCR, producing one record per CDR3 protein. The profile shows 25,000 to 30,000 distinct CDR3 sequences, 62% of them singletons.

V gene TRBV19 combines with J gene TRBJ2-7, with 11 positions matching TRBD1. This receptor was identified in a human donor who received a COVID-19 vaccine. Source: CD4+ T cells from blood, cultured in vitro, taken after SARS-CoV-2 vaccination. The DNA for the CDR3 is TGTGCCAGTCAATCGGACAGGGGGCCCACCCGCCAACACGAGCAGTACTTC. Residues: CASQSDRGPTRQHEQYF.